This T cell receptor (beta chain) was sequenced in a study of T cells after yellow fever vaccination. Findings and limits, study-wide: The study re-detected most primary-vaccination clones after the booster (roughly 95% CD4, 85% to 90% CD8).

This CDR3 comprises 14 residues. From germline, CDR1 is DFQATT and CDR2 SNEGSKA (reference sequence). V shed 4 bases and J shed 1 base, with 13 bases lying between them. This clonotype was seen only a few times. Its matching antigen is unknown. TCRdb re-called the 5' RACE reads through MiXCR, storing one row per CDR3 protein. The sample lists around 350,000 distinct CDR3 sequences; 11% were seen once. The rearrangement joins TRBV20-1 to TRBJ2-5, with D possibly matching TRBD2 (6 bases). The receptor comes from a man younger than 35 who received the YFV17D yellow fever vaccine. Sequenced here: PBMCs, sampled on the day of the first yellow fever vaccination. Written as DNA, the CDR3 is TGCAGTGCTACACGGGGGTCTTTCCAAGAGACCCAGTACTTC. As protein: CSATRGSFQETQYF.